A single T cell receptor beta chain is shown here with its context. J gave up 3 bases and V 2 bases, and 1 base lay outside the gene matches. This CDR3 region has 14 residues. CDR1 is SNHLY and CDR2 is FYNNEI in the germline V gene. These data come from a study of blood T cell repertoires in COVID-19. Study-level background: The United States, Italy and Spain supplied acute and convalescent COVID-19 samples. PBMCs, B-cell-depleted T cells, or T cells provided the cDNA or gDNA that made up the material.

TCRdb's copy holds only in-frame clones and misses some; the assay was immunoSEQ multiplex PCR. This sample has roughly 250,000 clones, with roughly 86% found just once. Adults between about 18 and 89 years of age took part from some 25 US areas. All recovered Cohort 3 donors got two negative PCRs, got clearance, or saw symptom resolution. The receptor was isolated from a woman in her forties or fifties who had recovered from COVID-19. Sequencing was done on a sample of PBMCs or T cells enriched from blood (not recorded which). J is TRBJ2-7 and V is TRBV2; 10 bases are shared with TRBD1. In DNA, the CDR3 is TGTGCCAGCAGTGAAAGGACAGGGGGCTACGAGCAGTACTTC. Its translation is CASSERTGGYEQYF.